One T cell receptor (beta chain) is described in this entry. The record originates from a study of T cells in Graves' hyperthyroidism and ophthalmopathy. Study overall: At initial diagnosis, before any treatment had begun, peripheral blood was obtained.

Amplification of TCR beta CDR3 regions used RNA as the template. HTBI primers were the set used in a first-round RT-PCR of the TCR CDR3. TCRdb re-derived calls from the multiplex PCR reads in MiXCR, one entry per CDR3 protein. The data show roughly 520,000 distinct CDR3 sequences, approximately 25% seen once. The source of this sequence is a woman aged 25 to 45 with Graves' ophthalmopathy. The sequencing input was blood.

CDR3 residues: CASSQGMTEAFF. The CDR3 coding sequence is TGTGCCAGTAGTCAGGGGATGACTGAAGCTTTCTTT. The V gene is TRBV19, the J gene TRBJ1-1; D perhaps matches TRBD1 (6 bases). V lost 5 bases, J lost 5 bases, and 9 bases lay in between. CDR3 length equals 12 residues. In germline, CDR1 is LNHDA, CDR2 SQIVND (reference sequence).